The rows below give T cell receptor beta chains drawn from one sample of a study of blood T cell repertoires in COVID-19. The method was immunoSEQ multiplex PCR; TCRdb's version includes in-frame clones alone and lacks a portion of them. The sample holds 62,000 or so clones; 85% to 90% are singletons and the top ten take 2.5% to 3%. Sequenced sample: peripheral blood. Receptor source: a man in his forties or fifties with acute or convalescent COVID-19. CDR3s include the opening cysteine and the closing phenylalanine or tryptophan. D genes are given only for firm matches. Size values are once, few and many counts, or a class for expanded clones, and some rows have none.

CDR3nt: TGTGCCAGCAGAGGACTAGCGGGGAAGAACACCGGGGAGCTGTTTTTT
CDR3aa: CASRGLAGKNTGELFF
d_gene: TRBD2
v_gene: TRBV2
abundance: -
j_gene: TRBJ2-2

CDR3nt: TGTGCCAGCAGCCCCAGCCGATCACAGGGGCCTAATTCACCCCTCCACTTT
CDR3aa: CASSPSRSQGPNSPLHF
d_gene: TRBD1
v_gene: TRBV11-2
abundance: -
j_gene: TRBJ1-6

CDR3nt: TGTGCCAGCAGCTGGAGTGTGGAGGTGAACACCGGGGAGCTGTTTTTT
CDR3aa: CASSWSVEVNTGELFF
d_gene: -
v_gene: TRBV7-8
abundance: -
j_gene: TRBJ2-2

CDR3nt: TGTGCCATCAGTGCCCATCGAGGTGGCTACACCTTC
CDR3aa: CAISAHRGGYTF
d_gene: -
v_gene: TRBV10-3
abundance: -
j_gene: TRBJ1-2

CDR3nt: TGCGCCAGCAGCCAACCGACCCGTGCGGTTGCCAAAAACATTCAGTACTTC
CDR3aa: CASSQPTRAVAKNIQYF
d_gene: -
v_gene: TRBV4-1
abundance: -
j_gene: TRBJ2-4

CDR3nt: TGTGCCAGCAGCCAAGACGAGGGATGGGGATCTGAAGCTTTCTTT
CDR3aa: CASSQDEGWGSEAFF
d_gene: -
v_gene: TRBV3-1/TRBV3-2
abundance: -
j_gene: TRBJ1-1

CDR3nt: TGTGCCAGCTCACCACGGGGCGGTAACCTTATGAACACTGAAGCTTTCTTT
CDR3aa: CASSPRGGNLMNTEAFF
d_gene: -
v_gene: TRBV18
abundance: -
j_gene: TRBJ1-1

CDR3nt: TGTGCCTGGAGTGCAGGACAGTATCAGCCCCAGCATTTT
CDR3aa: CAWSAGQYQPQHF
d_gene: -
v_gene: TRBV30
abundance: -
j_gene: TRBJ1-5

CDR3nt: TGTGCCAGCAGCCCAGGGACAGGGAAAGTGGATAACTATGGCTACACCTTC
CDR3aa: CASSPGTGKVDNYGYTF
d_gene: TRBD1
v_gene: TRBV27
abundance: once
j_gene: TRBJ1-2

CDR3nt: TGTGCCAGCAGCGCCAAGGGGGCTAGTGACTTC
CDR3aa: CASSAKGASDF
d_gene: TRBD1
v_gene: TRBV25-1
abundance: -
j_gene: TRBJ2-7

CDR3nt: TGCGCCAGCAGCCTAAGCGGGAGTTCTAGCACAGATACGCAGTATTTT
CDR3aa: CASSLSGSSSTDTQYF
d_gene: TRBD2
v_gene: TRBV5-1
abundance: -
j_gene: TRBJ2-3

CDR3nt: TGTGCCAGCAGTGAAAACCAGGCAGAGGCTTTCTTT
CDR3aa: CASSENQAEAFF
d_gene: -
v_gene: TRBV6-1
abundance: -
j_gene: TRBJ1-1

CDR3nt: TGTGCCTGGAGTTATCTCGCGGGGGAGCAGTACTTC
CDR3aa: CAWSYLAGEQYF
d_gene: -
v_gene: TRBV30
abundance: -
j_gene: TRBJ2-7

CDR3nt: TGTGCCAGCAGCCAGTGGCAGGAAGGGGCCAATCAGCCCCAGCATTTT
CDR3aa: CASSQWQEGANQPQHF
d_gene: -
v_gene: TRBV3-1/TRBV3-2
abundance: -
j_gene: TRBJ1-5

CDR3nt: TGTGCCACCAGCAGGGAGACAGGTAGCCAGGACATTCAGTACTTC
CDR3aa: CATSRETGSQDIQYF
d_gene: -
v_gene: TRBV15
abundance: -
j_gene: TRBJ2-4

CDR3nt: TGCGCCAGCAGCCAAGACGACAGGAACTATGGCTACACCTTC
CDR3aa: CASSQDDRNYGYTF
d_gene: -
v_gene: TRBV4-1
abundance: -
j_gene: TRBJ1-2

CDR3nt: TGTGCCAGCAGCCCCCTTGGGGCGACGGCTAGCACAGATACGCAGTATTTT
CDR3aa: CASSPLGATASTDTQYF
d_gene: -
v_gene: TRBV11-2
abundance: once
j_gene: TRBJ2-3

CDR3nt: TGCGCCAGCAGTCAACTACGGGGTCGGGACAGCGGGGAGCTGTTTTTT
CDR3aa: CASSQLRGRDSGELFF
d_gene: TRBD1
v_gene: TRBV4-3
abundance: -
j_gene: TRBJ2-2

CDR3nt: TGTGCCAGCAGCTTAGATTGGAGCAGGGGGCCCCAAGAGACCCAGTACTTC
CDR3aa: CASSLDWSRGPQETQYF
d_gene: TRBD1
v_gene: TRBV11-3
abundance: -
j_gene: TRBJ2-5

CDR3nt: TGTGCCAGCAGCTCCGGGACAGGGGGCATATCCTACAATGAGCAGTTCTTC
CDR3aa: CASSSGTGGISYNEQFF
d_gene: TRBD1
v_gene: TRBV7-6
abundance: -
j_gene: TRBJ2-1

CDR3nt: TGCGCCAGCAGCCAAGATCATCAGGGCTTTGGAACCGGGGAGCTGTTTTTT
CDR3aa: CASSQDHQGFGTGELFF
d_gene: -
v_gene: TRBV4-3
abundance: -
j_gene: TRBJ2-2

CDR3nt: TGTGCCACCAGTGATTTGGTCCTAGCGGGAGAGGAGCAGTTCTTC
CDR3aa: CATSDLVLAGEEQFF
d_gene: TRBD2
v_gene: TRBV24-1
abundance: -
j_gene: TRBJ2-1

CDR3nt: TGTGCCAGCAGCTTAACAGGGTTTCGGCCTGGAAACACCATATATTTT
CDR3aa: CASSLTGFRPGNTIYF
d_gene: -
v_gene: TRBV7-9
abundance: -
j_gene: TRBJ1-3

CDR3nt: TGCGCCAGCAGCCCCGGACTAGTTGGGTACGAGCAGTACTTC
CDR3aa: CASSPGLVGYEQYF
d_gene: TRBD2
v_gene: TRBV5-1
abundance: once
j_gene: TRBJ2-7

CDR3nt: TGTGCCAGCTCACGCGAAGGACAGGGTAGCAACTCACCCCTCCACTTT
CDR3aa: CASSREGQGSNSPLHF
d_gene: TRBD1
v_gene: TRBV18
abundance: -
j_gene: TRBJ1-6

CDR3nt: TGTGCCAGCAGTAGACAGGGTGGCTCCCCTGGGGCCAACGTCCTGACTTTC
CDR3aa: CASSRQGGSPGANVLTF
d_gene: TRBD1
v_gene: TRBV6-2/TRBV6-3
abundance: few
j_gene: TRBJ2-6

CDR3nt: TGCAGCGTTGAGGGAGACAGGGGAGATGAGCAGTTCTTC
CDR3aa: CSVEGDRGDEQFF
d_gene: TRBD1
v_gene: TRBV29-1
abundance: -
j_gene: TRBJ2-1

CDR3nt: TGTGCCAGCAGCTTGCGTCCTCCAGGTGCCTTAGGCTACACCTTC
CDR3aa: CASSLRPPGALGYTF
d_gene: -
v_gene: TRBV5-6
abundance: -
j_gene: TRBJ1-2

CDR3nt: TGTGCTAGTGGTCCAGGGACTAGCGGGAGATTCCAAGAGACCCAGTACTTC
CDR3aa: CASGPGTSGRFQETQYF
d_gene: TRBD2
v_gene: TRBV12-5
abundance: once
j_gene: TRBJ2-5

CDR3nt: TGCGCCAGCAGCCAAGTGCAGGGGCTGAATGAAAAACTGTTTTTT
CDR3aa: CASSQVQGLNEKLFF
d_gene: -
v_gene: TRBV4-3
abundance: -
j_gene: TRBJ1-4

CDR3nt: TGTGCCAGTAGGAGGGACAGGGCCTATAGCAATCAGCCCCAGCATTTT
CDR3aa: CASRRDRAYSNQPQHF
d_gene: TRBD1
v_gene: TRBV19
abundance: -
j_gene: TRBJ1-5

CDR3nt: TGTGCCACCCTTGTAGCGGGAGCGGGAGATACGCAGTATTTT
CDR3aa: CATLVAGAGDTQYF
d_gene: TRBD2
v_gene: TRBV7-9
abundance: -
j_gene: TRBJ2-3

CDR3nt: TGTGCCACCAGCAGGCGGGGCCGCCAAGAGACCCAGTACTTC
CDR3aa: CATSRRGRQETQYF
d_gene: -
v_gene: TRBV15
abundance: -
j_gene: TRBJ2-5

CDR3nt: TGTGCCAGCAGCGTATTAGGGGCCAGGGGTAATGAGCAGTTCTTC
CDR3aa: CASSVLGARGNEQFF
d_gene: -
v_gene: TRBV9
abundance: -
j_gene: TRBJ2-1

CDR3nt: TGTGCCAGCAGTTTGGAGGGCAGCGCCCGGACCCAGTACTTC
CDR3aa: CASSLEGSARTQYF
d_gene: -
v_gene: TRBV28
abundance: -
j_gene: TRBJ2-5

CDR3nt: TGTGCCAGCAGCCCCCCACCGGGTCAGCCCCAGCATTTT
CDR3aa: CASSPPPGQPQHF
d_gene: -
v_gene: TRBV6-1
abundance: -
j_gene: TRBJ1-5

CDR3nt: TGCGCCAGCAGCCAAGAGCTGGGTAGACTTGGCTACACCTTC
CDR3aa: CASSQELGRLGYTF
d_gene: -
v_gene: TRBV4-3
abundance: -
j_gene: TRBJ1-2

CDR3nt: TGTGCCTCCTTGGACAGGGGTGAGAATGAAAAACTGTTTTTT
CDR3aa: CASLDRGENEKLFF
d_gene: TRBD1
v_gene: TRBV19
abundance: -
j_gene: TRBJ1-4

CDR3nt: TGTGCCAGCAGCCAAGGAACCGGGACAGGGACGTTGTACGAGCAGTACTTC
CDR3aa: CASSQGTGTGTLYEQYF
d_gene: TRBD1
v_gene: TRBV3-1/TRBV3-2
abundance: -
j_gene: TRBJ2-7

CDR3nt: TGTGCCATCAGTGATAGCGGGAGGGCAGATACGCAGTATTTT
CDR3aa: CAISDSGRADTQYF
d_gene: TRBD2
v_gene: TRBV10-3
abundance: -
j_gene: TRBJ2-3

CDR3nt: TGTGCCAGCAGCGTAGATCTAGCGGGACGCTCCTACAATGAGCAGTTCTTC
CDR3aa: CASSVDLAGRSYNEQFF
d_gene: TRBD2
v_gene: TRBV9
abundance: -
j_gene: TRBJ2-1

CDR3nt: TGTGCCACCACCGGGGACTACAATGAGCAGTTCTTC
CDR3aa: CATTGDYNEQFF
d_gene: -
v_gene: TRBV24-1
abundance: -
j_gene: TRBJ2-1

CDR3nt: TGTGCCACCTCTCTACGGGGAGGGGAGAGGGAGACCCAGTACTTC
CDR3aa: CATSLRGGERETQYF
d_gene: TRBD2
v_gene: TRBV3-1/TRBV3-2
abundance: -
j_gene: TRBJ2-5

CDR3nt: TGCAGCGTTGTCGTAGCGGGAGCCTACGAGCAGTACTTC
CDR3aa: CSVVVAGAYEQYF
d_gene: TRBD2
v_gene: TRBV29-1
abundance: -
j_gene: TRBJ2-7

CDR3nt: TGTGCCAGCAGTGAACGAGGAGGGGGGGCTTCCAAAAACATTCAGTACTTC
CDR3aa: CASSERGGGASKNIQYF
d_gene: -
v_gene: TRBV6-1
abundance: -
j_gene: TRBJ2-4

CDR3nt: TGTGCCAGCCTCAACGCAGGGCCCAATCAGCCCCAGCATTTT
CDR3aa: CASLNAGPNQPQHF
d_gene: -
v_gene: TRBV7-2
abundance: -
j_gene: TRBJ1-5

CDR3nt: TGTGCCAGCAGTGAAGCGTTGGGACAGGGGACCGGGGAGCTGTTTTTT
CDR3aa: CASSEALGQGTGELFF
d_gene: TRBD1
v_gene: TRBV6-1
abundance: -
j_gene: TRBJ2-2

CDR3nt: TGTGCCAGCAGGGGGGCTATCACCGGGGAGCTGTTTTTT
CDR3aa: CASRGAITGELFF
d_gene: -
v_gene: TRBV28
abundance: -
j_gene: TRBJ2-2

CDR3nt: TGTGCCAGCAGCCTCAAGGGAGGCACCGACCAAGAGACCCAGTACTTC
CDR3aa: CASSLKGGTDQETQYF
d_gene: -
v_gene: TRBV9
abundance: -
j_gene: TRBJ2-5

CDR3nt: TGCGCCAGCAGAGCGGAACTCAACACTGAAGCTTTCTTT
CDR3aa: CASRAELNTEAFF
d_gene: -
v_gene: TRBV5-1
abundance: -
j_gene: TRBJ1-1

CDR3nt: TGCAGCGTACACCCAGGGACTTGGGAGAATGAGCAGTTCTTC
CDR3aa: CSVHPGTWENEQFF
d_gene: -
v_gene: TRBV29-1
abundance: -
j_gene: TRBJ2-1